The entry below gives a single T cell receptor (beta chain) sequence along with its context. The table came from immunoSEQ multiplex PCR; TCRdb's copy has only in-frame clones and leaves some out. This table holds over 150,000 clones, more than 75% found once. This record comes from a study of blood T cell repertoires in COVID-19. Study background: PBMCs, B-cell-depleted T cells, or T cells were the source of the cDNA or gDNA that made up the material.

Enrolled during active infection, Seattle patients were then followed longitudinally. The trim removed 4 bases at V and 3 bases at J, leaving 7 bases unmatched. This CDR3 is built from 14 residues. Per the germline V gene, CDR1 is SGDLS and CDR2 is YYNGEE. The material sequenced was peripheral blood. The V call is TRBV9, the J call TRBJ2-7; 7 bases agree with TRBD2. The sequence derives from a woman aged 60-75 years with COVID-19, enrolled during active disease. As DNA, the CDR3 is TGTGCCAGCAGCTCCCTGGCGGGAGTCTACGAGCAGTACTTC. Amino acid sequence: CASSSLAGVYEQYF. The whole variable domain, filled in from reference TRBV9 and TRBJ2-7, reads DSGVTQTPKHLITATGQRVTLRCSPRSGDLSVYWYQQSLDQGLQFLIQYYNGEERAKGNILERFSAQQFPDLHSELNLSSLELGDSALYFCASSSLAGVYEQYFGPGTRLTVT.